Presented here are 14 T cell receptor beta chains from one specimen sequenced in a study of blood T cell repertoires in COVID-19. The repertoire was sequenced with immunoSEQ multiplex PCR; TCRdb's copy has only in-frame clones and lacks some. The sample holds roughly 150,000 clones; roughly 77% are singletons and the top ten take approximately 11%. The sequenced sample consisted of peripheral blood. The receptors were gathered from a human donor in a cohort sampled during active COVID-19.

V gene TRBV3-1 (or the pseudogene TRBV3-2) combines with J gene TRBJ1-2; D is undetermined. Trimming removed 1 base at V and 4 bases at J, with 7 bases between. The germline CDR1 and CDR2 sequences are LGHDT and YNNKEL (reference sequence). The CDR3 totals 13 residues. CDR3 nucleotide sequence: TGTGCCAGCAGCCAAGGACCGGGCTATGGCTACACCTTC. Its protein is CASSQGPGYGYTF.

The J gene is TRBJ1-6, the V gene TRBV28, with TRBD1 matching 8 bases. Unmatched junction bases numbered 9, after V lost 6 bases and J lost 8 bases. Germline V gene sequence: CDR1 MDHEN, CDR2 SYDVKM. The CDR3 length is 15 residues. In nucleotides, the CDR3 is TGTGCCAGCAGGCGCACCGGGACAGGTGATTCACCCCTCCACTTT. Protein sequence: CASRRTGTGDSPLHF. Combining the CDR3 with reference TRBV28 and TRBJ1-6 gives the whole variable domain DVKVTQSSRYLVKRTGEKVFLECVQDMDHENMFWYRQDPGLGLRLIYFSYDVKMKEKGDIPEGYSVSREKKERFSLILESASTNQTSMYLCASRRTGTGDSPLHFGNGTRLTVT.

This clone was seen a handful of times. The rearrangement joins TRBV4-1 to TRBJ2-3; tentative D call: TRBD1 (5 bases). The V end lost 4 bases, the J end lost 1 base, and 9 bases lay between the germline ends. Germline values: CDR1 MGHRA, CDR2 YSYEKL. The CDR3 consists of 14 residues. The CDR3, as DNA: TGCGCCAGCAGCCCAGTGGGGCGCACAGATACGCAGTATTTT. It is translated as CASSPVGRTDTQYF.

The gene calls are TRBV7-2 and TRBJ2-3, with 11 bases identical to TRBD2. V lost 1 base, J lost 2 bases, and 5 bases stayed unmatched. Germline CDR1 and CDR2: SGHTA and FQGNSA. The CDR3 extends over 17 amino acids. The CDR3 coding sequence is TGTGCCAGCAGCTTAGTGGGACTAGCGGAGACCACAGATACGCAGTATTTT. Translated: CASSLVGLAETTDTQYF.

This chain uses TRBV13 with TRBJ2-3, with TRBD2 identical over 11 bases. The CDR3 covers 19 residues. CDR1 is PRHDT and CDR2 is FYEKMQ in the germline V gene (reference sequence). The junction had 8 bases not matched to a gene; V was cut back by 0 bases and J by 0 bases. The DNA of the CDR3 is TGTGCCAGCAGCTTAGGCCTCCTAGCGGGGGGCTCTAGCACAGATACGCAGTATTTT. As protein: CASSLGLLAGGSSTDTQYF.

This clone showed up just once. This sequence joins TRBV5-6 and TRBJ1-5; 9 nucleotides align to TRBD1. Germline V CDR1 and CDR2: SGHDT, YYEEEE. This CDR3 is built from 18 residues. The V segment lost 5 bases and the J segment 4 bases; nucleotides outside the gene matches: 16. The CDR3 DNA sequence: TGTGCCAGCAGTTTTCGACACCGGGACAGGGTTTTAAATCAGCCCCAGCATTTT. It translates to CASSFRHRDRVLNQPQHF. The whole variable domain, filled in from reference TRBV5-6 and TRBJ1-5, reads DAGVTQSPTHLIKTRGQQVTLRCSPKSGHDTVSWYQQALGQGPQFIFQYYEEEERQRGNFPDRFSGHQFPNYSSELNVNALLLGDSALYLCASSFRHRDRVLNQPQHFGDGTRLSIL.

This rearrangement joins TRBV20-1 to TRBJ2-3; no reliable D call. This CDR3 contains 11 residues. V dropped 1 base and J dropped 4 bases, with 3 bases sitting between them. Germline CDR1 is DFQATT and CDR2 is SNEGSKA (reference sequence). This CDR3 reads CSARGPDTQYF. The DNA of the CDR3 is TGCAGTGCTAGAGGGCCAGATACGCAGTATTTT.

The chain has TRBV7-3 and TRBJ1-1; TRBD1 matches at 8 bases. The germline CDR1 and CDR2 sequences are SGHTA and FQGTGA. J gave up 4 bases and V 6 bases, and 1 base lay outside the gene matches. The CDR3 contains 12 residues. The CDR3 DNA sequence: TGTGCCAGCAGTCAGGGGGCCACTGAAGCTTTCTTT. This gives the protein CASSQGATEAFF.

The chain's CDR3 is CASSPLKGVSKQYF. As DNA, the CDR3 is TGTGCCAGCAGCCCCCTAAAGGGGGTAAGCAAGCAGTACTTC. V and J are TRBV7-3 and TRBJ2-7; D is possibly TRBD1 (6 bases). V shed 5 bases and J shed 8 bases, with 19 bases lying between them. CDR3 length equals 14 residues. Per germline, CDR1 SGHTA and CDR2 FQGTGA.

The chain recombines TRBV24-1 with TRBJ1-5; 7 nucleotides align to TRBD1. The CDR3 consists of 14 residues. Germline lookup yields CDR1 KGHDR and CDR2 SFDVKD. V gave up 4 bases and J gave up 5 bases; unmatched junction bases: 4. The CDR3 here is CATSDSGGDQPQHF. CDR3 sequence (DNA): TGTGCCACCAGTGACTCAGGGGGAGATCAGCCCCAGCATTTT.

As regards this clone: This sample includes further DNA sequences coding for the same CDR3. J is TRBJ2-3 and V is TRBV18; D is possibly TRBD1 (5 bases). The CDR3 is made up of 14 amino acids. V was pared by 4 bases and J by 2 bases, with 10 bases between. Germline V gene sequence: CDR1 KGHSH, CDR2 LQKENI. The CDR3 loop reads CASSRQGVTDTQYF. The CDR3 region has the DNA TGTGCCAGCTCACGTCAGGGCGTCACAGATACGCAGTATTTT.

This clone was picked up a small number of times. The rearrangement links TRBV9 to TRBJ1-5, with D tentatively TRBD1 (6 bases). Germline assignment: CDR1 SGDLS and CDR2 YYNGEE. Trimming left V 0 bases short and J 5 bases short, with 12 bases between. CDR3 length equals 15 residues. The CDR3 loop is CASSVADRPYQPQHF. The CDR3 DNA reads as TGTGCCAGCAGCGTAGCAGACAGGCCCTATCAGCCCCAGCATTTT.

This clone was observed a single time. The chain is built from TRBV6-5 and TRBJ2-7; TRBD2 matches at 9 bases. CDR3 length equals 13 residues. CDR1 is MNHEY, CDR2 SVGAGI, per germline. J lost 6 bases, V lost 3 bases, and 3 bases had no gene match. The CDR3 coding sequence is TGTGCCAGCAGTTATAGCGGGAGCGTCGAGCAGTACTTC. Translation gives CASSYSGSVEQYF.

V and J are TRBV5-5 and TRBJ2-7; no firm D call. The V end was cut by 0 bases, the J end by 6 bases, with 16 bases between. The V gene's germline CDR1 is SGHKS and CDR2 YYEKEE (reference sequence). The CDR3 consists of 15 residues. The CDR3 spells CASSLVANGLLEQYF. CDR3 bases: TGTGCCAGCAGCTTGGTTGCTAATGGGCTTCTCGAGCAGTACTTC.